The T cell receptor beta chain described here comes from a study of cytomegalovirus exposure and HLA in healthy donors. Background on the study: Out of approximately 170 million T cells, an earlier analysis found 117 million unique TCR beta sequences in total. The Caucasian-associated ancestry cluster held roughly 80% of around 380 genotyped donors.

Use of 60 Vbeta and 13 Jbeta primers characterized the PCR. The method was immunoSEQ multiplex PCR; TCRdb's version includes in-frame clones alone and lacks a portion of them. This table has approximately 60,000 clones, roughly 80% appearing once. The count of this clone is one. Germline V CDR1 and CDR2: SEHNR, FQNEAQ (reference sequence). CDR3 length: 15 residues. V lost 5 bases and J 0 bases, leaving 14 bases between the germline ends. The chain has TRBV7-9 and TRBJ2-7; D may be TRBD2 (5 bases). This receptor was taken from a man younger than 40 in good health and CMV-seronegative. Material: PBMCs. The CDR3 spells CASSSGQPHSYEQYF. The CDR3 region has the DNA TGTGCCAGCAGCAGCGGCCAGCCCCACTCCTACGAGCAGTACTTC.